A selection of T cell receptor beta chains follows, all from one sample in a study of blood T cell repertoires in COVID-19. Data came from immunoSEQ multiplex PCR; TCRdb stores just in-frame clones and leaves some out. Seen here are a few hundred thousand clones, more than 70% observed once, and the top ten hold roughly 1.2%. The sequenced sample consisted of PBMCs or T cells enriched from blood (not recorded which). These receptors were obtained from a middle-aged woman with acute COVID-19. Each CDR3 is given with its conserved first and last residue. D genes are given only for firm matches. Clone sizes are given selectively: once, few, many, or a class where the clone is expanded.

j_call,v_call,cdr3_length,clone_size,d_call,cdr3_aa,cdr3_nt
TRBJ2-2,TRBV28,16,NA,TRBD2,CASSSSGRGNTGELFF,TGTGCCAGCAGTTCTAGCGGGAGGGGGAACACCGGGGAGCTGTTTTTT
TRBJ1-5,TRBV7-8,13,NA,NA,CASSLFGNQPQHF,TGTGCCAGCAGCTTATTCGGCAATCAGCCCCAGCATTTT
TRBJ2-1,TRBV7-6,15,NA,NA,CASSQRGISNNEQFF,TGTGCCAGCAGTCAAAGGGGGATTTCAAACAATGAGCAGTTCTTC
TRBJ2-7,TRBV27,16,NA,TRBD2,CASSSEPGLAGADRYF,TGTGCCAGCAGTTCGGAACCGGGACTAGCGGGAGCTGATCGGTACTTC
TRBJ1-5,TRBV18,15,NA,NA,CASSPTGYSNQPQHF,TGTGCCAGCTCACCAACAGGGTATAGCAATCAGCCCCAGCATTTT
TRBJ1-1,TRBV6-5,14,NA,TRBD1,CASTRTGPNTEAFF,TGTGCCAGCACTAGGACAGGCCCGAACACTGAAGCTTTCTTT
TRBJ2-7,TRBV15,16,NA,TRBD1,CATSGTGVRPSYEQYF,TGTGCCACCAGCGGTACAGGGGTCCGGCCTTCCTACGAGCAGTACTTC
TRBJ1-2,TRBV28,15,NA,TRBD1,CASSFRSYRGPGYTF,TGTGCCAGCAGTTTTAGGAGCTACAGGGGGCCTGGCTACACCTTC
TRBJ1-4,TRBV7-2,15,NA,NA,CASSFAGEIGEKLFF,TGTGCCAGCAGCTTCGCGGGGGAAATCGGGGAAAAACTGTTTTTT
TRBJ1-6,TRBV7-6,12,NA,NA,CASSSLHSPLHF,TGTGCCAGCTCTTCACTTCATTCACCCCTCCACTTT
TRBJ1-3,TRBV28,15,NA,NA,CASSSHQNAGNTIYF,TGTGCCAGCAGTTCCCATCAGAATGCTGGAAACACCATATATTTT
TRBJ1-3,TRBV7-2,12,NA,NA,CASSPQLNTIYF,TGTGCCAGCAGCCCCCAGTTGAACACCATATATTTT
TRBJ2-7,TRBV13,12,once,NA,CASSGESYEQYF,TGTGCCAGCAGCGGAGAGTCCTACGAGCAGTACTTC
TRBJ2-1,TRBV3-1/TRBV3-2,20,NA,TRBD2,CASSPSLGLAGRSSYNEQFF,TGTGCCAGCAGCCCTTCATTGGGACTAGCGGGGCGGAGCTCCTACAATGAGCAGTTCTTC
TRBJ2-2,TRBV2,13,NA,NA,CASMQENTGELFF,TGTGCCAGCATGCAGGAAAACACCGGGGAGCTGTTTTTT
TRBJ1-1,TRBV2,14,NA,TRBD1,CASSGDRVNTEAFF,TGTGCCAGCAGTGGGGACAGGGTGAACACTGAAGCTTTCTTT
TRBJ1-1,TRBV27,17,NA,TRBD1,CASSTGTGFSRQTEAFF,TGTGCCAGCAGTACCGGGACAGGGTTCAGTAGGCAAACTGAAGCTTTCTTT
TRBJ1-2,TRBV29-1,14,once,TRBD1,CSVKQGQKGAGYTF,TGCAGCGTAAAACAGGGACAGAAAGGCGCGGGCTACACCTTC
TRBJ1-1,TRBV5-1,14,NA,NA,CASSQDSGNTEAFF,TGCGCCAGCAGCCAGGACAGCGGGAACACTGAAGCTTTCTTT
TRBJ2-1,TRBV4-1,18,few,TRBD2,CASSQDHTGTRVRNEQFF,TGCGCCAGCAGCCAAGATCATACCGGGACTAGGGTCAGGAATGAGCAGTTCTTC
TRBJ2-7,TRBV30,13,NA,NA,CAWSVGGSYEQYF,TGTGCCTGGAGTGTAGGGGGCTCCTACGAGCAGTACTTC
TRBJ1-4,TRBV20-1,11,NA,NA,CSAPMEGKLFF,TGCAGTGCTCCCATGGAGGGTAAACTGTTTTTT
TRBJ2-1,TRBV28,13,NA,TRBD2,CASTSGSYNEQFF,TGTGCCAGCACTAGCGGGAGCTACAATGAGCAGTTCTTC
TRBJ1-2,TRBV5-6,15,NA,TRBD1,CASSSPQQGARGYTF,TGTGCCAGCAGCTCGCCCCAACAGGGGGCGCGAGGCTACACCTTC
TRBJ2-1,TRBV30,13,NA,NA,CAWSTSGLAEQFF,TGTGCCTGGAGTACCTCCGGACTTGCTGAGCAGTTCTTC
TRBJ1-5,TRBV19,13,NA,NA,CASSKALTGAQHF,TGTGCCAGTAGTAAGGCCCTGACCGGGGCCCAGCATTTT
TRBJ2-3,TRBV27,14,NA,NA,CASSFSRVTDTQYF,TGTGCCAGCAGTTTTAGCAGGGTCACAGATACGCAGTATTTT
TRBJ1-2,TRBV19,13,NA,NA,CASRLRIQSGYTF,TGTGCCAGTCGGTTGCGGATCCAAAGCGGCTACACCTTC
TRBJ1-4,TRBV11-2,15,NA,NA,CASSFMPGGQEKLFF,TGTGCCAGCAGCTTTATGCCAGGAGGGCAGGAAAAACTGTTTTTT
TRBJ1-2,TRBV10-3,13,NA,NA,CATGSYSNYGYTF,TGTGCCACAGGGTCATACTCTAACTATGGCTACACCTTC
TRBJ1-3,TRBV7-2,16,NA,TRBD1,CASTKDRASSGNTIYF,TGTGCCAGCACCAAGGACAGGGCGAGCTCTGGAAACACCATATATTTT
TRBJ1-2,TRBV18,14,NA,NA,CASSPPSGNYGYTF,TGTGCCAGCTCACCACCCAGCGGCAACTATGGCTACACCTTC
TRBJ2-7,TRBV28,14,NA,NA,CATTTGTNSYEQYF,TGTGCCACCACGACTGGAACCAACTCCTACGAGCAGTACTTC
TRBJ1-2,TRBV27,14,NA,NA,CASSGGRVFGTYTF,TGTGCCAGCAGTGGAGGGCGGGTTTTCGGGACCTACACCTTC
TRBJ1-2,TRBV4-3,14,NA,NA,CASSGHSNNYGYTF,TGCGCCAGCAGCGGACACAGTAATAACTATGGCTACACCTTC
TRBJ2-5,TRBV4-3,17,NA,NA,CASSQGISRGVGETQYF,TGCGCCAGCAGCCAAGGAATTTCCAGGGGGGTGGGGGAGACCCAGTACTTC
TRBJ1-1,TRBV20-1,11,NA,NA,CSATDGIEAFF,TGCAGTGCTACGGACGGGATTGAAGCTTTCTTT
TRBJ2-7,TRBV11-2,16,once,TRBD2,CASSLLESSGSYEQYF,TGTGCCAGCAGCCTCTTGGAGTCTAGCGGGTCCTACGAGCAGTACTTC
TRBJ2-1,TRBV10-1,15,once,TRBD2,CASSESRAGEDEQFF,TGCGCCAGCAGTGAGTCTAGGGCGGGAGAGGATGAGCAGTTCTTC
TRBJ2-1,TRBV12-3/TRBV12-4,13,NA,NA,CASSVRAYNEQFF,TGTGCCAGCAGTGTGAGGGCCTACAATGAGCAGTTCTTC
TRBJ1-1,TRBV3-1/TRBV3-2,14,NA,NA,CASSHGGAYTEAFF,TGTGCCAGCAGCCATGGGGGCGCGTACACTGAAGCTTTCTTT